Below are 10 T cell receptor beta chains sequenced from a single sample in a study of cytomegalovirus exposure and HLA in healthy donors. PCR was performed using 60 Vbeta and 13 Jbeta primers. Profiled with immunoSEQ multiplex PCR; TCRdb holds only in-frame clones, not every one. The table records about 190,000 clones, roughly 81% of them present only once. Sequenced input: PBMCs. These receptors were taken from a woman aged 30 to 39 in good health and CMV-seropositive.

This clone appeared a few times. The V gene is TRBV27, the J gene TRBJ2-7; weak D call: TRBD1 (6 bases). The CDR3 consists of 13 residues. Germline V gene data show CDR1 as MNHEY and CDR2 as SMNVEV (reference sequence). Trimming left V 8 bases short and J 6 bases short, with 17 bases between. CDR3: CASLGDPRGEQYF. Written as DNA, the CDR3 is TGTGCCAGCCTGGGGGACCCCAGGGGCGAGCAGTACTTC.

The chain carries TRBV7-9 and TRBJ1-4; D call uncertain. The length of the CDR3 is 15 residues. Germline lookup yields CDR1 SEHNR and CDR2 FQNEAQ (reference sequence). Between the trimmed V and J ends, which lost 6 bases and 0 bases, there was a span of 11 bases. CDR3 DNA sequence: TGTGCCAGCAGGGTGAACGGAGCAACTAATGAAAAACTGTTTTTT. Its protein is CASRVNGATNEKLFF.

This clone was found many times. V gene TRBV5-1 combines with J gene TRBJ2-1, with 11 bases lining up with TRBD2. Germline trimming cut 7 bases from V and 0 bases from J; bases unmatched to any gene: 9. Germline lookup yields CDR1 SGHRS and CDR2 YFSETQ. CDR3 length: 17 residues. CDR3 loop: CASGRGTSGYSYNEQFF. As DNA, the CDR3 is TGCGCCAGCGGACGCGGGACTAGCGGCTACTCCTACAATGAGCAGTTCTTC. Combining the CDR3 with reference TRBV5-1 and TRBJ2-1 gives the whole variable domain KAGVTQTPRYLIKTRGQQVTLSCSPISGHRSVSWYQQTPGQGLQFLFEYFSETQRNKGNFPGRFSGRQFSNSRSEMNVSTLELGDSALYLCASGRGTSGYSYNEQFFGPGTRLTVL.

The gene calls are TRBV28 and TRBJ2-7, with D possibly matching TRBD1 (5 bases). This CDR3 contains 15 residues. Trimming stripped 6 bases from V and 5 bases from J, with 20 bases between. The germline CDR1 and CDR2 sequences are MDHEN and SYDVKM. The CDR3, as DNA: TGTGCCAGCAGCCGGACACGCTATCTCCTAGACGAGCAGTACTTC. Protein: CASSRTRYLLDEQYF.

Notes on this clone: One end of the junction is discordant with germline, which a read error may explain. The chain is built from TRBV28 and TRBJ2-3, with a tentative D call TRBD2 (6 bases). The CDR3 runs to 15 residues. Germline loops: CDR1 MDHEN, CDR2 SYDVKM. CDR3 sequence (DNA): TGCGCCAGCAGCTCGGGCGGGGTCAGCACAGATACGCAGTATTTT. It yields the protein CASSSGGVSTDTQYF.

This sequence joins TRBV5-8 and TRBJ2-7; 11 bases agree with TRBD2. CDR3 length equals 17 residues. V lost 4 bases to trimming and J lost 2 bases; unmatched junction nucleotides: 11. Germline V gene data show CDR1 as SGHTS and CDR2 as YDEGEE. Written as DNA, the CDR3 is TGTGCCAGCAGCCTGGGGGGGCTAGCGGGAGGTGCCTACGAGCAGTACTTC. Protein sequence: CASSLGGLAGGAYEQYF.

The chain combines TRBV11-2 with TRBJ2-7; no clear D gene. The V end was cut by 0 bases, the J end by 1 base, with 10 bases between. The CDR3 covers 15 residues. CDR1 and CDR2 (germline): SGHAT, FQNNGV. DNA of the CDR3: TGTGCCAGCAGCTTAGACCCCGGCGGTTCCTACGAGCAGTACTTC. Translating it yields CASSLDPGGSYEQYF.

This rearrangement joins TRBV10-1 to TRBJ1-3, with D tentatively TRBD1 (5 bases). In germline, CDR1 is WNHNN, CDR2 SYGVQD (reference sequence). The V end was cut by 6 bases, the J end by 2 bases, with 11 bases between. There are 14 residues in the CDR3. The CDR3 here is CASSTGGTGNTIYF. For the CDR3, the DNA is TGCGCCAGCAGCACCGGGGGGACTGGAAACACCATATATTTT.

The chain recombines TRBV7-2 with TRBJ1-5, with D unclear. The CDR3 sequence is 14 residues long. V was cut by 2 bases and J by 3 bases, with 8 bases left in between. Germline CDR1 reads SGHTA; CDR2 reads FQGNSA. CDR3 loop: CASSLWASNQPQHF. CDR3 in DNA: TGTGCCAGCAGCTTATGGGCGTCCAATCAGCCCCAGCATTTT.

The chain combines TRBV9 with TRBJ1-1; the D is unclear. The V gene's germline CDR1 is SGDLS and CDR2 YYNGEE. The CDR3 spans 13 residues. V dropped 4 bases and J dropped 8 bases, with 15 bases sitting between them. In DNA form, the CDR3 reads TGTGCCAGCAGCCCCGGCCCGGGTTGGGAAGCTTTCTTT. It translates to CASSPGPGWEAFF.